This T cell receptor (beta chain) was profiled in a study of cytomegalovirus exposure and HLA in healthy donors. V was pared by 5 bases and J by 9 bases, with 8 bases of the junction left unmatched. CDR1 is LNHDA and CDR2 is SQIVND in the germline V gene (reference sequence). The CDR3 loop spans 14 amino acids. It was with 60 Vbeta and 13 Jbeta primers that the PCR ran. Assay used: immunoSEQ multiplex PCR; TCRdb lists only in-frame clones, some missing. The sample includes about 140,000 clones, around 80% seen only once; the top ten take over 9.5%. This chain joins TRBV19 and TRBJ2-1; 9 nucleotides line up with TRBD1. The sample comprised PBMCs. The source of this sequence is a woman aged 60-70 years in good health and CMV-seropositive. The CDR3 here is CASSLWTGAGEQFF. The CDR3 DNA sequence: TGTGCCAGTAGTTTATGGACAGGGGCAGGTGAGCAGTTCTTC.